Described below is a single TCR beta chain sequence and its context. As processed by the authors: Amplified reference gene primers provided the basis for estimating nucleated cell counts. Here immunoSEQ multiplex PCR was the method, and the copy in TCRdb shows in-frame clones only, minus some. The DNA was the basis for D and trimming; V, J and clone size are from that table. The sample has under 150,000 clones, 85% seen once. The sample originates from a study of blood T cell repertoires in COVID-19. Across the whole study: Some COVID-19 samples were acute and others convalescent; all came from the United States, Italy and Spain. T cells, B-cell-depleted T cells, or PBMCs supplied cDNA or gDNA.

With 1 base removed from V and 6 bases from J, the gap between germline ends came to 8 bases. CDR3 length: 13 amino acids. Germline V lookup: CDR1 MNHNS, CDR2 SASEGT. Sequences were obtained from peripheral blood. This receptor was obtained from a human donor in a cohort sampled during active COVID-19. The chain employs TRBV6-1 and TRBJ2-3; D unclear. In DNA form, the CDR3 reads TGTGCCAGCAGTGAAGTGGCAGTCGATACGCAGTATTTT. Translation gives CASSEVAVDTQYF.